Here is one T cell receptor (beta chain) with its context. Its antigen is undetermined. This CDR3 spans 14 amino acids. Germline trimming cut 6 bases from V and 2 bases from J; bases unmatched to any gene: 3. Germline V gene data show CDR1 as ENHRY and CDR2 as SYGVKD. RNA transcripts gave rise to amplified TCR beta CDR3 regions. Carried out on the TCR CDR3, a first-round RT-PCR used the HTBI primer set. One entry per CDR3 protein, called by TCRdb with MiXCR from the multiplex PCR reads. The sample carries about 420,000 distinct CDR3 sequences, roughly 14% recorded once. The sample belongs to a study of T cells in Graves' hyperthyroidism and ophthalmopathy. Findings of the study overall: A model using 13 V-J features told ophthalmopathy apart from stable hyperthyroidism.

The receptor comes from a woman between 18 and 30 years old with Graves' hyperthyroidism. The sequencing sample was made of blood. This chain connects TRBV10-3 to TRBJ1-5, with 8 bases lining up with TRBD1. The CDR3 reads CAIRETGGNQPQHF. The DNA for the CDR3 is TGTGCCATCAGGGAGACAGGGGGCAATCAGCCCCAGCATTTT.